What follows describes a single T cell receptor beta chain. How the authors handled the data: Using reference gene primer amplification, nucleated cell counts were estimated. Method: immunoSEQ multiplex PCR; TCRdb's copy keeps in-frame clones and lacks some. V, J and clone size derive from that table, while D and trimming were established from the DNA sequence. The data show roughly 40,000 clones, 80% to 90% seen once. The data originate from a study of blood T cell repertoires in COVID-19. Whole-study context: Samples of COVID-19 (acute and convalescent) were obtained from the United States, Italy and Spain. PBMCs, B-cell-depleted T cells, or T cells were the source of the cDNA or gDNA that made up the material.

Germline V gives CDR1 SGHTA, CDR2 FQGNSA. The CDR3 totals 14 residues. This sequence joins TRBV7-2 and TRBJ2-1; 9 nucleotides agree with TRBD2. The clonotype was recovered from a man aged 25 to 40 with active or convalescent COVID-19. Material: peripheral blood. CDR3 sequence (DNA): TGTGCGATAAGCGGGAGGAGCTCCTACAATGAGCAGTTCTTC. It codes for CAISGRSSYNEQFF.